Following are 25 T cell receptor beta chains from one sample sequenced in a study of identical twins. In TCRdb, the 5' RACE reads were re-called with MiXCR into one record per CDR3 protein. Among approximately 890,000 distinct CDR3 sequences listed, around an eighth were seen once. These same data were also listed under a study on yellow fever vaccine responses in identical twins.

Material for sequencing was PBMCs. The receptors here all came from a woman younger than 30 in good health.

This rearrangement joins TRBV12-3 or TRBV12-4 to TRBJ2-7; D could derive from TRBD1 or TRBD2 (5 bases each). V gave up 3 bases and J gave up 5 bases, with 14 bases separating them. The CDR3 is 14 residues long. Here the CDR3 reads CASSFRDPRHEQYV. CDR3 nucleotides: TGTGCCAGCAGTTTCCGGGACCCTCGCCACGAGCAGTACGTC.

J is TRBJ1-4 and V is TRBV7-9; 7 nucleotides align to TRBD1. CDR3 length: 14 residues. Germline-derived CDR1 and CDR2 are SEHNR and FQNEAQ (reference sequence). V shed 6 bases, J shed 7 bases, and the junction held 8 bases outside the gene matches. CDR3 sequence: CASRKEDRSEKLFF. The CDR3 DNA is TGTGCCAGCAGAAAGGAGGACAGGAGTGAAAAACTGTTTTTT. The full variable domain, in which reference TRBV7-9 and TRBJ1-4 provide the parts outside the CDR3, is DTGVSQNPRHKITKRGQNVTFRCDPISEHNRLYWYRQTLGQGPEFLTYFQNEAQLEKSRLLSDRFSAERPKGSFSTLEIQRTEQGDSAMYLCASRKEDRSEKLFFGSGTQLSVL.

This clonotype appeared a few times. The genes are TRBV15 and TRBJ1-4; D not certain. The germline V gene encodes CDR1 LNHNV and CDR2 YYDKDF (reference sequence). Trimming left V 3 bases short and J 8 bases short, with 16 bases between. The CDR3 consists of 15 residues. The CDR3 DNA reads TGTGCCACCAGCAGGCTAGAGAGATTTGGGGAAAAACTGTTTTTT. Translation: CATSRLERFGEKLFF.

The V call is TRBV4-1, the J call TRBJ2-5, with D possibly being TRBD1 (5 bases). Germline-derived CDR1 and CDR2 are MGHRA and YSYEKL. Trimming pared 1 base from V and 1 base from J, leaving 13 bases between. The CDR3 sequence is 16 residues long. CDR3 in amino acids: CASSQVPGISQETQYF. In nucleotides, the CDR3 is TGCGCCAGCAGCCAAGTCCCAGGGATTAGCCAAGAGACCCAGTACTTC.

The V call is TRBV7-8, the J call TRBJ2-1; TRBD1 matches at 9 bases. The germline gives CDR1 SGHVS, CDR2 FQNEAQ. The CDR3 is 15 residues long. The V segment lost 5 bases and the J segment 6 bases; nucleotides outside the gene matches: 8. The DNA of the CDR3 is TGTGCCAGCAGCACCGGGACAGGGCTTTCCAATGAGCAGTTCTTC. Residues: CASSTGTGLSNEQFF.

This clonotype has only a few counts. J is TRBJ2-3 and V is TRBV20-1; TRBD2 aligns across 8 bases. Germline V gene sequence: CDR1 DFQATT, CDR2 SNEGSKA (reference sequence). Unmatched junction bases numbered 17, after V lost 2 bases and J lost 4 bases. This CDR3 has 18 residues. This CDR3 reads CSARTVFPSGGGSDTQYF. CDR3 bases: TGCAGTGCTAGAACTGTCTTCCCAAGCGGGGGAGGGTCAGATACGCAGTATTTT.

The chain employs TRBV11-2 and TRBJ2-3; D ambiguous. Germline CDR1 and CDR2: SGHAT and FQNNGV. V was pared by 7 bases and J by 1 base, with 9 bases between. This CDR3 spans 13 amino acids. CDR3 nucleotides: TGTGCCAGCACCTATGCGGGCACAGATACGCAGTATTTT. Protein sequence: CASTYAGTDTQYF. Full variable domain (rest looked up from reference TRBV11-2 and TRBJ2-3): EAGVAQSPRYKIIEKRQSVAFWCNPISGHATLYWYQQILGQGPKLLIQFQNNGVVDDSQLPKDRFSAERLKGVDSTLKIQPAKLEDSAVYLCASTYAGTDTQYFGPGTRLTVL.

This clonotype showed up just a few times. The J gene is TRBJ2-1, the V gene TRBV11-2; TRBD2 matches 13 bases. Per the germline V gene, CDR1 is SGHAT and CDR2 is FQNNGV. CDR3 length equals 18 residues. V trimming: 3 bases; J trimming: 5 bases; junction bases outside the gene matches: 10. The CDR3 reads CASSFRRLAGGQNNEQFF. CDR3 in DNA: TGTGCCAGCAGCTTCCGAAGACTAGCGGGGGGCCAAAACAATGAGCAGTTCTTC.

This clonotype was counted between two and nine times. This rearrangement joins TRBV12-3 or TRBV12-4 to TRBJ1-5, with no clear D. This CDR3 contains 14 residues. The ends were cut back, 7 bases at V and 1 base at J, with 11 bases in the middle. This CDR3 is CASTVHGSNQPQHF. In DNA form, the CDR3 reads TGTGCCAGCACCGTACACGGGAGCAATCAGCCCCAGCATTTT.

This clonotype was detected only a few times. V and J are TRBV7-3 and TRBJ2-1; no clear D. The CDR3 sequence is 14 residues long. Germline CDR1 is SGHTA and CDR2 is FQGTGA. V dropped 1 base and J dropped 6 bases, with 10 bases sitting between them. This chain's CDR3 is CASSLKRAGNEQFF. As DNA, the CDR3 is TGTGCCAGCAGCTTAAAAAGGGCAGGCAATGAGCAGTTCTTC.

The chain combines TRBV6-1 with TRBJ1-4; TRBD1 is a possible D gene (5 bases). Trimming pared 6 bases from V and 10 bases from J, leaving 21 bases between. The CDR3 consists of 15 residues. Germline-derived CDR1 and CDR2 are MNHNS and SASEGT. The CDR3 region is CASRGVALGSGKLFF. CDR3 coding DNA: TGTGCCAGCAGAGGGGTAGCGTTGGGCAGCGGAAAACTGTTTTTT.

V usage is TRBV5-1 and J usage is TRBJ2-2; 9 positions agree with TRBD2. Germline lookup yields CDR1 SGHRS and CDR2 YFSETQ. V shed 5 bases and J 2 bases; nucleotides not matched to a gene: 7. The CDR3 is 16 residues long. CDR3 DNA: TGCGCCAGCAGAGGGACTAGCAGCCCTAACACCGGGGAGCTGTTTTTT. Translation: CASRGTSSPNTGELFF.

This clonotype was recorded many times. The rearrangement uses TRBV29-1 and TRBJ2-5, with a possible D match to TRBD1 (6 bases). The CDR3 length is 13 residues. Trimming stripped 5 bases from V and 4 bases from J, with 14 bases between. The germline V gene has CDR1 SQVTM and CDR2 ANQGSEA. The CDR3 sequence: CSVRVGGGETQYF. The CDR3 nucleotides read TGCAGCGTTCGAGTAGGGGGTGGAGAGACCCAGTACTTC.

This clonotype was observed a handful of times. The chain carries TRBV10-3 and TRBJ1-1, with 8 bases fitting TRBD1. This CDR3 spans 17 amino acids. Germline values: CDR1 ENHRY, CDR2 SYGVKD. V lost 11 bases to trimming and J lost 4 bases; unmatched junction nucleotides: 21. The CDR3 region has the DNA TGTGCCCCAGACCTGGGACAGGCACCCCCGGTGGCCACTGAAGCTTTCTTT. Protein: CAPDLGQAPPVATEAFF.

Only a few counts were recorded for this clonotype. The rearrangement links TRBV24-1 to TRBJ1-2; D gene uncertain. Per the germline V gene, CDR1 is KGHDR and CDR2 is SFDVKD. Trimming took 4 bases from V and 4 from J, leaving 21 bases between them. This CDR3 comprises 17 residues. CDR3 protein: CATSDTVSTHFPYGYTF. In DNA, the CDR3 is TGTGCCACCAGTGACACGGTCAGCACTCATTTTCCCTATGGCTACACCTTC.

The genes are TRBV12-3 or TRBV12-4 and TRBJ1-1, with D unresolved. Trimming removed 2 bases from V and 1 base from J, with 5 bases in between. CDR3 length: 13 residues. Written as DNA, the CDR3 is TGTGCCAGCAGTTTAAATCAGAACACTGAAGCTTTCTTT. Its translation: CASSLNQNTEAFF.

The chain joins TRBV6-1 to TRBJ2-2; D is perhaps TRBD1 or TRBD2 (5 bases each). Germline V gene sequence: CDR1 MNHNS, CDR2 SASEGT. The CDR3 spans 14 residues. V was cut by 7 bases and J by 7 bases, with 16 bases left in between. The CDR3 here is CASNPRGTGGELFF. The CDR3 DNA reads TGTGCCAGCAATCCGAGAGGGACGGGCGGGGAGCTGTTTTTT.

The rearrangement uses TRBV20-1 and TRBJ2-1; 10 nucleotides agree with TRBD1. Per germline, CDR1 DFQATT and CDR2 SNEGSKA (reference sequence). V lost 4 bases and J lost 5; bases outside the gene matches: 14. The CDR3 has 17 residues. The CDR3 here is CSAKTTTGGAGDNEQFF. The CDR3 nucleotides are TGCAGTGCTAAAACTACGACAGGGGGCGCAGGAGACAATGAGCAGTTCTTC.

The chain couples TRBV5-1 to TRBJ1-6; 8 bases are a match to TRBD1. CDR1 SGHRS and CDR2 YFSETQ come from the germline V gene. The CDR3 has 16 residues. The J segment lost 7 bases and the V segment lost 2 bases, leaving 8 bases of the junction unmatched. CDR3 loop: CASSFGAGGFNSPLHF. CDR3 nucleotide sequence: TGCGCCAGCAGCTTCGGCGCAGGGGGCTTCAATTCACCCCTCCACTTT.

This clonotype was seen a few times. The chain carries TRBV12-3 or TRBV12-4 and TRBJ2-1, with a tentative D call TRBD2 (5 bases). The CDR3 covers 13 residues. Trimming pared 7 bases from V and 10 bases from J, leaving 17 bases between. The CDR3 reads CASTLGERWEQFF. The CDR3 region has the DNA TGTGCCAGCACCCTCGGAGAGCGGTGGGAGCAGTTCTTC.

This sequence joins TRBV9 and TRBJ2-1; D is perhaps TRBD2 (6 bases). Trimming removed 4 bases from V and 4 bases from J, with 18 bases in between. The CDR3 runs to 16 residues. From germline, CDR1 is SGDLS and CDR2 YYNGEE. The CDR3 region has the DNA TGTGCCAGCAGCCCAATGGAGGGCGTGGGATACAATGAGCAGTTCTTC. Protein: CASSPMEGVGYNEQFF.

Only a few counts were recorded for this clonotype. The gene calls are TRBV7-2 and TRBJ1-4, with no clear D. The ends were cut back, 4 bases at V and 3 bases at J, with 18 bases in the middle. Looked up from germline, CDR1 is SGHTA and CDR2 is FQGNSA. CDR3 length equals 17 residues. In DNA, the CDR3 is TGTGCCAGCAGCTCGAAGACCAGTAGCTCGTCTAATGAAAAACTGTTTTTT. Translating gives CASSSKTSSSSNEKLFF.

This clonotype was picked up a small number of times. The V gene is TRBV10-3, the J gene TRBJ1-6; D may be TRBD1 (6 bases). From germline, CDR1 is ENHRY and CDR2 SYGVKD. V was trimmed by 3 bases and J by 7 bases, leaving 13 bases between them. The CDR3 is 15 amino acids. The CDR3 nucleotides read TGTGCCATCAGTGAACCTGGACAGTACAATTCACCCCTCCACTTT. It yields the protein CAISEPGQYNSPLHF.

This clonotype was counted a few times. The CDR3 bases are TGCGCCAGCAGCCAAAATCACAGGGGCCGCCAGAAACTGTTTTTT. It yields the protein CASSQNHRGRQKLFF. The rearrangement joins TRBV4-1 to TRBJ1-4, with 7 nucleotides matching TRBD1. Germline CDR1 is MGHRA and CDR2 is YSYEKL. The junction had 11 bases not matched to a gene; V was cut back by 2 bases and J by 11 bases. The CDR3 covers 15 residues.

The V gene is TRBV5-5, the J gene TRBJ2-1; 7 nucleotides match TRBD2. Germline-derived CDR1 and CDR2 are SGHKS and YYEKEE (reference sequence). The CDR3 is 15 residues long. After removal of 1 base from V and 3 bases from J, the junction contained 4 bases not matched to a gene. CDR3: CASSLQRGIYNEQFF. CDR3 coding DNA: TGTGCCAGCAGCTTGCAGCGGGGTATCTACAATGAGCAGTTCTTC.